The 2 T cell receptor beta chains presented below share a single source sample, sequenced in a study of T-cell reconstitution after alpha-beta-depleted transplantation in children (dated by TCRdb to 2016 to 2017). The library was made by PCR. This sample was sequenced with an Illumina HiSeq 2500. Molecular barcoding was employed in the preparation of TCR libraries, with unique molecular identifiers being used to normalize TCRbeta repertoire quantification. TCRdb trimmed public reads at Q25 via fastp, called clones via MiXCR and kept in-frame beta chains. Rows with a matching CDR3 protein are joined into one entry that keeps the most common DNA and genes. The sample data list about 510,000 distinct CDR3 sequences, and 9.5% to 12% of these were observed just once. Around 13% of the sample is in the top ten clones. Read against the paper, the sample's treatment or condition label means: allogeneic hematopoietic cell transplantation with graft depleted of TCRalphabeta T cells and CD19 B cells.

The specimen comprised PBMCs, mostly from graft donor cells, sampled 180 days after TCRalphabeta/CD19-depleted stem cell transplant. These receptors were collected from a female patient under 10 years old who had a stem cell transplant for aplastic anemia, so the T cells may come from the graft donor.

V usage is TRBV5-1 and J usage is TRBJ1-2; D possibly corresponds to TRBD1 (6 bases). This CDR3 has 18 residues. V was clipped by 3 bases and J by 6 bases, with 27 bases between them. Germline loops: CDR1 SGHRS, CDR2 YFSETQ. CDR3 amino acids: CASSSPRAMHTGYDGYTF. CDR3 coding DNA: TGCGCCAGCAGCTCGCCCCGCGCGATGCATACAGGGTACGATGGCTACACCTTC. The full variable domain, completed using reference TRBV5-1 and TRBJ1-2, is KAGVTQTPRYLIKTRGQQVTLSCSPISGHRSVSWYQQTPGQGLQFLFEYFSETQRNKGNFPGRFSGRQFSNSRSEMNVSTLELGDSALYLCASSSPRAMHTGYDGYTFGSGTRLTVV.

This chain links TRBV20-1 with TRBJ2-2, with D possibly being TRBD1 (6 bases). CDR1 is DFQATT, CDR2 SNEGSKA, per germline (reference sequence). The V end lost 6 bases, the J end lost 2 bases, and 13 bases lay between the germline ends. This CDR3 region has 14 residues. CDR3 residues: CSALQGLNTGELFF. CDR3 DNA sequence: TGCAGTGCCCTACAGGGTCTAAACACCGGGGAGCTGTTTTTT.